A selection of T cell receptor beta chains follows, all from one sample in a study of early T cells in non-severe SARS-CoV-2 infection. TCRdb itself ran the 5' RACE reads through MiXCR, one entry per CDR3 protein. The sample records some 36,000 distinct CDR3 sequences, 5.5% to 8% being singletons. The specimen was whole blood, collected at baseline. Source of these receptors: an adult who was a healthcare worker with PCR-confirmed SARS-CoV-2 infection or an uninfected control (not recorded which). Both conserved end residues are part of each CDR3. Fields, in order: J gene, clone size, V gene, D gene, CDR3 protein, CDR3 DNA. A D gene is named only where the DNA matches it firmly. Clone size is shown for a subset of rows, as once, few, many or a class of expanded clone.

>TRBJ1-5|few|TRBV19|NA
CASEGFEVGQHF
TGTGCCAGTGAGGGGTTCGAGGTTGGCCAGCATTTT
>TRBJ2-7|many|TRBV6-5|TRBD1
CASSYSDRGWFGQYF
TGTGCCAGCAGTTACTCGGACAGGGGATGGTTTGGGCAGTACTTC
>TRBJ2-5|NA|TRBV28|NA
CASSLGARGRLKTQYF
TGTGCCAGCAGTTTGGGGGCTCGGGGGAGGCTTAAGACCCAGTACTTC
>TRBJ2-1|NA|TRBV7-3|NA
CASSLVEQFF
TGTGCCAGCAGCTTAGTTGAGCAGTTCTTC
>TRBJ2-5|many|TRBV20-1|NA
CSARGRRQETQYF
TGCAGTGCTAGAGGACGGCGTCAAGAGACCCAGTACTTC
>TRBJ2-3|NA|TRBV30|NA
CAWTYGVTDTQYF
TGTGCCTGGACTTACGGAGTCACAGATACGCAGTATTTT
>TRBJ1-2|few|TRBV6-4|NA
CASRSGPAGGYTF
TGTGCCAGCAGGTCGGGTCCCGCCGGGGGCTACACCTTC
>TRBJ1-3|many|TRBV7-8|NA
CASSLPGLGNTIYF
TGTGCCAGCAGCCTACCGGGCTTAGGAAACACCATATATTTT
>TRBJ2-2|many|TRBV18|NA
CASSRESGPTGELFF
TGTGCCAGCTCAAGGGAGTCCGGGCCCACCGGGGAGCTGTTTTTT
>TRBJ1-1|many|TRBV18|NA
CASSLRLENTEAFF
TGTGCCAGCTCACTACGACTGGAGAACACTGAAGCTTTCTTT
>TRBJ2-2|NA|TRBV20-1|NA
CSARSPLISTHELFF
TGCAGTGCTAGATCCCCTCTTATTTCCACGCATGAGCTGTTTTTT
>TRBJ2-7|many|TRBV7-2|NA
CASSRTQTGTEQYF
TGTGCCAGCAGCCGTACTCAAACAGGGACCGAGCAGTACTTC
>TRBJ2-2|many|TRBV4-1|NA
CASSQEWTTNTGELFF
TGCGCCAGCAGCCAAGAATGGACTACCAACACCGGGGAGCTGTTTTTT
>TRBJ2-1|NA|TRBV20-1|TRBD2
CSARAPGLDANEQFF
TGCAGTGCTAGGGCACCGGGACTAGACGCGAATGAGCAGTTCTTC
>TRBJ2-1|many|TRBV18|NA
CASSLGNYNEQFF
TGTGCCAGCTCACTGGGAAACTACAATGAGCAGTTCTTC
>TRBJ2-5|NA|TRBV4-3|TRBD2
CASSQGPSIAGETQYF
TGCGCCAGCAGCCAAGGCCCATCGATAGCGGGAGAGACCCAGTACTTC
>TRBJ2-7|NA|TRBV27|NA
CASSSPTEQYF
TGTGCCAGCAGTTCTCCGACCGAGCAGTACTTC
>TRBJ1-6|few|TRBV30|TRBD1
CAWSQGQVSPLHF
TGTGCCTGGAGTCAGGGACAGGTTTCACCCCTCCACTTT
>TRBJ2-3|NA|TRBV7-2|NA
CASSLESGGVQDTQYF
TGTGCCAGCAGCTTAGAATCCGGCGGGGTCCAGGATACGCAGTATTTT
>TRBJ2-2|many|TRBV19|TRBD1
CASTMTGGDTGELFF
TGTGCCAGTACGATGACAGGGGGCGACACCGGGGAGCTGTTTTTT
>TRBJ2-7|NA|TRBV5-1|NA
CASSAGQRPYEQYF
TGCGCCAGCAGCGCGGGACAGAGGCCGTACGAGCAGTACTTC
>TRBJ2-7|many|TRBV3-1|TRBD1
CASSPTGALLSYEQYF
TGTGCCAGCAGCCCGACAGGGGCTCTACTCTCCTACGAGCAGTACTTC
>TRBJ2-7|many|TRBV5-1|NA
CASSSGPAQAYSDEQYF
TGCGCCAGCAGCTCGGGCCCCGCCCAGGCTTATTCCGACGAGCAGTACTTC
>TRBJ2-5|NA|TRBV7-2|NA
CASSRPSQETQYF
TGTGCCAGCAGCCGTCCCTCTCAAGAGACCCAGTACTTC
>TRBJ2-7|few|TRBV28|NA
CASSSGLIYEQYF
TGTGCCAGCAGTTCGGGGCTTATCTACGAGCAGTACTTC
>TRBJ2-2|NA|TRBV19|TRBD2
CASSLRLAGGTGELFF
TGTGCCAGTAGTCTCAGGCTAGCGGGAGGGACCGGGGAGCTGTTTTTT
>TRBJ2-3|few|TRBV18|NA
CASSPGITDTQYF
TGTGCCAGCTCACCGGGCATCACAGATACGCAGTATTTT
>TRBJ2-7|NA|TRBV6-2/TRBV6-3|NA
CASSFLYEQYF
TGTGCCAGCAGTTTCCTCTACGAGCAGTACTTC
>TRBJ2-5|few|TRBV10-2|NA
CASSGQSQETQYF
TGCGCCAGCAGTGGACAGTCCCAAGAGACCCAGTACTTC
>TRBJ2-1|few|TRBV6-6|TRBD2
CASTTVRGRAEDNEQFF
TGTGCCAGCACCACAGTACGGGGGAGGGCCGAAGACAATGAGCAGTTCTTC
>TRBJ2-1|many|TRBV27|TRBD2
CASSLGLAGNEQFF
TGTGCCAGCAGTTTAGGTCTAGCGGGGAATGAGCAGTTCTTC
>TRBJ2-3|many|TRBV4-1|NA
CASSHPVTDTQYF
TGCGCCAGCAGCCACCCTGTCACAGATACGCAGTATTTT
>TRBJ2-2|many|TRBV7-2|NA
CASSLQPTNTGELFF
TGTGCCAGCAGCTTACAGCCGACGAACACCGGGGAGCTGTTTTTT
>TRBJ1-5|many|TRBV19|NA
CASNLDSYQPQHF
TGTGCCAGTAACCTGGACAGCTATCAGCCCCAGCATTTT
>TRBJ1-6|many|TRBV7-6|NA
CASSLRTSSYNSPLHF
TGTGCCAGCAGCTTACGGACGAGCTCCTATAATTCACCCCTCCACTTT
>TRBJ1-1|few|TRBV12-3/TRBV12-4|TRBD1
CASSWTGVKTEAFF
TGTGCCAGCAGTTGGACAGGGGTTAAGACTGAAGCTTTCTTT
>TRBJ1-1|many|TRBV20-1|NA
CSALSLGGVEAFF
TGCAGTGCCCTCAGTTTGGGGGGCGTTGAAGCTTTCTTT
>TRBJ2-3|many|TRBV19|TRBD2
CASSNSGRGTDTQYF
TGTGCCAGTAGTAATAGCGGGAGGGGCACAGATACGCAGTATTTT
>TRBJ2-5|NA|TRBV5-4|NA
CASSSPEETQYF
TGTGCCAGCAGCTCCCCGGAAGAGACCCAGTACTTC
>TRBJ1-5|NA|TRBV7-2|NA
CASSSGRGVQPQHF
TGTGCCAGCAGCTCGGGCAGGGGTGTTCAGCCCCAGCATTTT
>TRBJ1-5|many|TRBV30|TRBD1
CAWSAGGDQPQHF
TGTGCCTGGAGCGCAGGGGGGGACCAGCCCCAGCATTTT
>TRBJ2-3|NA|TRBV28|NA
CASSPFKTPGDTQYF
TGTGCCAGCAGCCCCTTTAAGACGCCGGGGGATACGCAGTATTTT
>TRBJ2-3|NA|TRBV7-3|NA
CATSLGYTDTQYF
TGTGCCACCAGCTTAGGCTACACAGATACGCAGTATTTT
>TRBJ2-1|few|TRBV11-2|TRBD2
CACHREGTYNEQFF
TGTGCCTGCCATCGGGAGGGGACGTACAATGAGCAGTTCTTC
>TRBJ2-1|medium-sized|TRBV6-5|NA
CASSYGVSYNEQFF
TGTGCCAGCAGTTATGGAGTTTCCTACAATGAGCAGTTCTTC
>TRBJ2-5|NA|TRBV4-1|NA
CASSESGHRQETQYF
TGCGCCAGCAGCGAATCGGGACACCGACAAGAGACCCAGTACTTC
>TRBJ2-1|few|TRBV28|NA
CASSFIGSGLDNEQFF
TGTGCCAGCAGTTTTATCGGGTCGGGGCTAGACAATGAGCAGTTCTTC
>TRBJ2-7|few|TRBV5-5|NA
CASSLDILRSSYEQYF
TGTGCCAGCAGCTTGGATATCCTCAGAAGCTCCTACGAGCAGTACTTC
>TRBJ1-5|many|TRBV19|TRBD1
CATIERDSPNQPQHF
TGTGCCACCATTGAACGGGACAGCCCCAATCAGCCCCAGCATTTT
>TRBJ1-1|NA|TRBV11-2|TRBD1
CASSLVQGATTEAFF
TGTGCCAGCAGCTTAGTCCAGGGGGCAACGACTGAAGCTTTCTTT
>TRBJ2-5|NA|TRBV21-1|NA
CASSKADREETQYF
TGTGCCAGCAGCAAAGCGGACAGGGAGGAGACCCAGTACTTC
>TRBJ1-2|few|TRBV12-3/TRBV12-4|NA
CASSLGQAHTGYTF
TGTGCCAGCAGTTTAGGACAGGCCCATACTGGCTACACCTTC